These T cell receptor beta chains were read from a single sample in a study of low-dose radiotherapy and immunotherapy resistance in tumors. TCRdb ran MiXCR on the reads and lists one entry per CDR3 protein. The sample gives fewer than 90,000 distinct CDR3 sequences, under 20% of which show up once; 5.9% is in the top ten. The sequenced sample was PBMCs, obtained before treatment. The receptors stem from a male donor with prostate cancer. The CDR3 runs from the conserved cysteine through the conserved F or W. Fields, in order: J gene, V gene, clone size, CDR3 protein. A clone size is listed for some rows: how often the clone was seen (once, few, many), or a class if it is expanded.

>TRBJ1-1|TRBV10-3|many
CAISDRSENTEAFF
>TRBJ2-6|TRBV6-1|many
CASSEGGANVLTF
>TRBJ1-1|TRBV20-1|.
CSASGSLMNTEAFF
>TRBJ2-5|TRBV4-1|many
CASSQGVGDQETQYF
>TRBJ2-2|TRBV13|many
CASSQAFGGVLFF
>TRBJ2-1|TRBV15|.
CATSRSATSGGAGEQFF
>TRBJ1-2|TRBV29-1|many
CSGGGLGGYTF
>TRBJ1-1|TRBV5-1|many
CASSLVGVVPEAFF
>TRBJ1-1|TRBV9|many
CASITHPNTEAFF
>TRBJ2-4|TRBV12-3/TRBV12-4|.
CASSGLAGGPGNIQYF
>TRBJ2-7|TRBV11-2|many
CASSHRVAGWVEQYF
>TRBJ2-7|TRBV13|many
CASSLGEAGRQTYEQYF
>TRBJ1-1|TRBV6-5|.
CASRGAGGQGEAFF
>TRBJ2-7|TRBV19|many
CASSRTAEDYEQYF
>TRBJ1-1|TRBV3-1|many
CASSQDRITEAFF
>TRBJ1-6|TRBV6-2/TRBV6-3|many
CASRRQPPGQRTRNDNSPLHF
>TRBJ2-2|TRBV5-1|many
CASSLAPPRGELFF
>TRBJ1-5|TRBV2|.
CASSLQGSNQPQHF
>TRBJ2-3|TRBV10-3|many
CAISERSGGGTDTQYF
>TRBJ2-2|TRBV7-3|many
CASSQLRDREGTGELFF
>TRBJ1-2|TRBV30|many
CAWSVLRTGGPYGYTF
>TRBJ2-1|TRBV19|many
CASSDPGLAHNEQFF